What follows are 10 T cell receptor beta chains derived from one specimen sequenced in a study of T cell responses to AZD1222 COVID-19 vaccine. The table came from immunoSEQ multiplex PCR; TCRdb's copy has only in-frame clones and leaves some out. The table lists around 67,000 clones, 84% of them singletons. The source was peripheral blood, collected on day 0 of AZD1222 vaccination. These receptors were collected from an adult in good health.

The chain is built from TRBV14 and TRBJ2-5, with D uncertain. The CDR3 contains 13 residues. Trimming pared 1 base from V and 7 bases from J, leaving 10 bases between. The germline V gene has CDR1 SGHDN and CDR2 FVKESK. CDR3 sequence (DNA): TGTGCCAGCAGCCAAGGGCTGGTTCGGACCCAGTACTTC. As protein: CASSQGLVRTQYF. Full variable domain (outside the CDR3, taken from reference TRBV14 and TRBJ2-5): EAGVTQFPSHSVIEKGQTVTLRCDPISGHDNLYWYRRVMGKEIKFLLHFVKESKQDESGMPNNRFLAERTGGTYSTLKVQPAELEDSGVYFCASSQGLVRTQYFGPGTRLLVL.

The chain combines TRBV11-3 with TRBJ2-5, with D possibly TRBD2 on 6 matching bases. The CDR3 sequence is 15 residues long. Per the germline V gene, CDR1 is SGHNT and CDR2 is YENEEA. With 5 bases removed from V and 4 bases from J, the gap between germline ends came to 17 bases. This CDR3 is CASSPGGTSPETQYF. As DNA, the CDR3 is TGTGCCAGCAGCCCAGGCGGTACTAGCCCAGAGACCCAGTACTTC.

This clone was counted once. V gene TRBV4-2 combines with J gene TRBJ1-3; 7 bases line up with TRBD1. The CDR3 runs 15 residues. CDR1 and CDR2 (germline): LGHNA, YNFKEQ. V was pared by 1 base and J by 0 bases, with 0 bases of the junction left unmatched. The CDR3 loop reads CASSQGDSSGNTIYF. The CDR3, as DNA: TGTGCCAGCAGCCAAGGGGACAGCTCTGGAAACACCATATATTTT.

The chain carries TRBV6-5 and TRBJ2-5; D gene ambiguous. Germline loops: CDR1 MNHEY, CDR2 SVGAGI. The length of the CDR3 is 15 residues. Between the trimmed V and J ends, which lost 2 bases and 4 bases, there was a span of 14 bases. The CDR3 is CASSYELGLPETQYF. The CDR3 DNA reads as TGTGCCAGCAGTTACGAACTGGGCCTTCCAGAGACCCAGTACTTC.

The chain uses TRBV5-5 and TRBJ1-2; D not resolved. V dropped 5 bases and J dropped 2 bases, with 13 bases sitting between them. Germline V gene sequence: CDR1 SGHKS, CDR2 YYEKEE (reference sequence). There are 14 residues in the CDR3. CDR3 amino acids: CASSPDGSNYGYTF. DNA of the CDR3: TGTGCCAGCAGTCCGGACGGCAGCAACTATGGCTACACCTTC.

The chain uses TRBV2 and TRBJ1-5; D is ambiguous. This CDR3 has 13 residues. The V gene's germline CDR1 is SNHLY and CDR2 FYNNEI. The germline V and J ends were trimmed by 4 bases and 3 bases, with 7 bases remaining between them. The CDR3 sequence: CASSGTYNQPQHF. CDR3 bases: TGTGCCAGCAGTGGGACTTACAATCAGCCCCAGCATTTT. Full variable domain (rest looked up from reference TRBV2 and TRBJ1-5): EPEVTQTPSHQVTQMGQEVILRCVPISNHLYFYWYRQILGQKVEFLVSFYNNEISEKSEIFDDQFSVERPDGSNFTLKIRSTKLEDSAMYFCASSGTYNQPQHFGDGTRLSIL.

J is TRBJ1-5 and V is TRBV18; D gene ambiguous. The CDR3 contains 17 residues. The V and J ends lost 2 bases and 0 bases respectively, with 14 bases between them. The germline CDR1 and CDR2 sequences are KGHSH and LQKENI. DNA of the CDR3: TGTGCCAGCTCACCAAGAGAGATGTCCGATAGCAATCAGCCCCAGCATTTT. Amino acid sequence: CASSPREMSDSNQPQHF.

This rearrangement joins TRBV5-1 to TRBJ2-7; D is uncertain. Germline V gives CDR1 SGHRS, CDR2 YFSETQ. V shed 7 bases and J shed 7 bases, with 15 bases lying between them. The CDR3 runs 12 residues. In DNA, the CDR3 is TGCGCCAGCGCCCTAACCCCCTGGGAGCAGTACTTC. It translates to CASALTPWEQYF.

CDR3 DNA sequence: TGTGCCGGGACAGGGGGTGTCGAGCAGTACTTC. Residues: CAGTGGVEQYF. V is TRBV30 and J is TRBJ2-7; 11 bases align to TRBD1. This CDR3 region has 11 residues. V lost 8 bases and J lost 6; bases outside the gene matches: 3. Germline V lookup: CDR1 GTSNPN, CDR2 SVGIG (reference sequence).

The chain is built from TRBV28 and TRBJ2-7; 7 positions match TRBD1. The CDR3 is 13 amino acids. V was pared by 2 bases and J by 3 bases, with 1 base of the junction left unmatched. Germline V gene sequence: CDR1 MDHEN, CDR2 SYDVKM. CDR3 loop: CASSLGTDYEQYF. In DNA form, the CDR3 reads TGTGCCAGCAGTTTAGGGACAGACTACGAGCAGTACTTC.